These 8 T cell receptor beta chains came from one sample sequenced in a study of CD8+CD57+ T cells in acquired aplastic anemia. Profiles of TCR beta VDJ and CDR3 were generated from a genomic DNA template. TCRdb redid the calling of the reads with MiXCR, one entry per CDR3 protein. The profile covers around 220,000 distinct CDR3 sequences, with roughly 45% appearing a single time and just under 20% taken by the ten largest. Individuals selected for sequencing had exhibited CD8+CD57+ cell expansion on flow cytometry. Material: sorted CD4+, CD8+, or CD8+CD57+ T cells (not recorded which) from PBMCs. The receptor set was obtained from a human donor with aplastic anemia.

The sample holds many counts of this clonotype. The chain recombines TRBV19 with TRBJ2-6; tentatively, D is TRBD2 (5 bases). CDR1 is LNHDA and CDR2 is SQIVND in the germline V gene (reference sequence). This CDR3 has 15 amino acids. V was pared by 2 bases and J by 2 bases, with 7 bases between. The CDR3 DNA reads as TGTGCCAGTAGTATACGGGGTACTGGGGCCAACGTCCTGACTTTC. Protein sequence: CASSIRGTGANVLTF.

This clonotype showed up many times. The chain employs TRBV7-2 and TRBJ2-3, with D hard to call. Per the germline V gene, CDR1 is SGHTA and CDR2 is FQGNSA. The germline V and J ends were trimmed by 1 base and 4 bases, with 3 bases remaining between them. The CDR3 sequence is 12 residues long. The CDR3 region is CASSLVADTQYF. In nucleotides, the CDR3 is TGTGCCAGCAGCTTAGTGGCAGATACGCAGTATTTT.

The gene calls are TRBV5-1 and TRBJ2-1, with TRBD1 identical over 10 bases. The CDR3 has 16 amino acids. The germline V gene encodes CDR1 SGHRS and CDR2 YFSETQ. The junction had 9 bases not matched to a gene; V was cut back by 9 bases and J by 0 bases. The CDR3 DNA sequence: TGCGCCACCACTAGGACAGGGGGAACCTCCTACAATGAGCAGTTCTTC. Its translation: CATTRTGGTSYNEQFF.

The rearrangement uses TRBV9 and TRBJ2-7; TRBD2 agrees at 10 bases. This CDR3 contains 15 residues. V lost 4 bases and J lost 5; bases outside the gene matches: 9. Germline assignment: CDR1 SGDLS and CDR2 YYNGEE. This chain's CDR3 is CASSPSGRAADEQYF. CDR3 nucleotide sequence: TGTGCCAGCAGCCCGAGCGGGAGGGCCGCGGACGAGCAGTACTTC.

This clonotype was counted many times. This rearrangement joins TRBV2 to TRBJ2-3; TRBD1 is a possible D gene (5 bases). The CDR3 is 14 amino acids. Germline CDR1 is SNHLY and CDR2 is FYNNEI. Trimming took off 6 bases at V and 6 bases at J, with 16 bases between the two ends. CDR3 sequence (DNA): TGTGCCAGCAGAAAGGTCGCTAGACAGGATACGCAGTATTTT. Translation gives CASRKVARQDTQYF.

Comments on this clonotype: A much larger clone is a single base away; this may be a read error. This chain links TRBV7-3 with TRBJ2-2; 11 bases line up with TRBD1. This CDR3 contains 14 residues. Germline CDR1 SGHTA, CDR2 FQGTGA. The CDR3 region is CASGRTGGTGELLF. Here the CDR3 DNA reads TGTGCCAGCGGCCGGACAGGGGGCACCGGGGAGCTGCTTTTT.

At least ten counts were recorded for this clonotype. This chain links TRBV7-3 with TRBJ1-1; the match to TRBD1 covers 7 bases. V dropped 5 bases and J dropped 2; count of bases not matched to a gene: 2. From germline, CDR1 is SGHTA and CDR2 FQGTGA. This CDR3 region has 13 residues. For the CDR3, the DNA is TGTGCCAGCAGCCGGGACAGTAACACTGAAGCTTTCTTT. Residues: CASSRDSNTEAFF.

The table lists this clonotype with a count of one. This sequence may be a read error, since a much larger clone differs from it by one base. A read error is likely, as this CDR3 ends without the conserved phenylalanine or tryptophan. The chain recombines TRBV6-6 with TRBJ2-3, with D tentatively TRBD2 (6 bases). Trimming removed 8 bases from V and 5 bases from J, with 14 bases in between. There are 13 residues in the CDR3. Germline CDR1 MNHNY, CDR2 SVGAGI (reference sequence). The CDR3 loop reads CASSSGGKDTQYS. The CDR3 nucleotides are TGTGCCAGCTCCTCCGGGGGTAAAGATACGCAGTATTCT.